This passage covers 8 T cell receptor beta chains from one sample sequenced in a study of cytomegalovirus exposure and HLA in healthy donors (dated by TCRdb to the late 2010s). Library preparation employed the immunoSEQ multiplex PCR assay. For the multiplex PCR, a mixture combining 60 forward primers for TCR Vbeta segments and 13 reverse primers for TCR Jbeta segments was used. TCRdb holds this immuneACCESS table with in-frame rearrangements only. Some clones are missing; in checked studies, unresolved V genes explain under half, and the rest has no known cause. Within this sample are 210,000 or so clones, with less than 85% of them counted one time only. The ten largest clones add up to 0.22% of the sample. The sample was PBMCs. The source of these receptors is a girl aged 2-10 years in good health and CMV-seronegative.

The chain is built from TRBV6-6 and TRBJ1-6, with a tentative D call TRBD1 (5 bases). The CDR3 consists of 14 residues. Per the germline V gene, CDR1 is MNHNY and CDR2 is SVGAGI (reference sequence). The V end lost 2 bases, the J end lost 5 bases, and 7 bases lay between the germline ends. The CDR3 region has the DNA TGTGCCAGCAGTTACGCGACAGATAATTCACCCCTCCACTTT. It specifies CASSYATDNSPLHF.

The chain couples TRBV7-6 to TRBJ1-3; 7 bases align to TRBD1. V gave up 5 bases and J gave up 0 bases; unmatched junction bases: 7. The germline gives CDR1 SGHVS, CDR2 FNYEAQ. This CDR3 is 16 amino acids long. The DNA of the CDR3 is TGTGCCAGCAGCGACCGGGACAGTCACTCTGGAAACACCATATATTTT. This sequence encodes CASSDRDSHSGNTIYF.

As DNA, the CDR3 is TGTGCCAGCAGCTTAGATGGGTTGCTAGCGGGGTTCTCCTACGAGCAGTACTTC. Translation gives CASSLDGLLAGFSYEQYF. This sequence joins TRBV11-2 and TRBJ2-7, with 9 bases lining up with TRBD2. The junction had 9 bases not matched to a gene; V was cut back by 0 bases and J by 0 bases. There are 18 residues in the CDR3. Germline CDR1 and CDR2: SGHAT and FQNNGV.

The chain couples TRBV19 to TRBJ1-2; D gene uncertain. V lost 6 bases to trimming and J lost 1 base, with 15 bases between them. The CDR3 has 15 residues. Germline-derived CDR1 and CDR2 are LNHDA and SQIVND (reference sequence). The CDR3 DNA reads TGTGCCAGTAGCCTCGGGAGTCCCTTTAACTATGGCTACACCTTC. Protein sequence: CASSLGSPFNYGYTF.

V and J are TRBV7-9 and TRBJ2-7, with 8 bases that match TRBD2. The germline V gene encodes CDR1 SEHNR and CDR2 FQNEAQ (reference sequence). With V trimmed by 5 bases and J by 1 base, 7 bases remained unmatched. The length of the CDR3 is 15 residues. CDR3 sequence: CASSGAGDRSYEQYF. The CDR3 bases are TGTGCCAGCAGCGGAGCGGGAGATCGTTCCTACGAGCAGTACTTC. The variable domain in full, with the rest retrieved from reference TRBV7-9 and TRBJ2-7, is DTGVSQNPRHKITKRGQNVTFRCDPISEHNRLYWYRQTLGQGPEFLTYFQNEAQLEKSRLLSDRFSAERPKGSFSTLEIQRTEQGDSAMYLCASSGAGDRSYEQYFGPGTRLTVT.

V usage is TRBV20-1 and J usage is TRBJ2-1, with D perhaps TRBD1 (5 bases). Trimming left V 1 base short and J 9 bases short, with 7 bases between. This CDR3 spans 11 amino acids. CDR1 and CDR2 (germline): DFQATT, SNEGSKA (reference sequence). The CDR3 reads CSARGTSEQFF. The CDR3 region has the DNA TGCAGTGCTAGAGGGACAAGTGAGCAGTTCTTC.

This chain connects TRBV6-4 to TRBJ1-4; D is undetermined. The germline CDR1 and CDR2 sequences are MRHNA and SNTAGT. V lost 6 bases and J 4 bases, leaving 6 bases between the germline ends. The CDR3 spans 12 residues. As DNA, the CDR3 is TGTGCCAGCAGGGGGAGTAATGAAAAACTGTTTTTT. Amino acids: CASRGSNEKLFF.

The CDR3: CASSWEAGGTYEQYF. The CDR3 coding sequence is TGTGCCAGCAGCTGGGAAGCGGGCGGGACCTACGAGCAGTACTTC. The rearrangement uses TRBV6-1 and TRBJ2-7; possibly TRBD2 for D (6 bases). Germline CDR1 is MNHNS and CDR2 is SASEGT. The CDR3 consists of 15 residues. The ends were cut back, 6 bases at V and 2 bases at J, with 17 bases in the middle.